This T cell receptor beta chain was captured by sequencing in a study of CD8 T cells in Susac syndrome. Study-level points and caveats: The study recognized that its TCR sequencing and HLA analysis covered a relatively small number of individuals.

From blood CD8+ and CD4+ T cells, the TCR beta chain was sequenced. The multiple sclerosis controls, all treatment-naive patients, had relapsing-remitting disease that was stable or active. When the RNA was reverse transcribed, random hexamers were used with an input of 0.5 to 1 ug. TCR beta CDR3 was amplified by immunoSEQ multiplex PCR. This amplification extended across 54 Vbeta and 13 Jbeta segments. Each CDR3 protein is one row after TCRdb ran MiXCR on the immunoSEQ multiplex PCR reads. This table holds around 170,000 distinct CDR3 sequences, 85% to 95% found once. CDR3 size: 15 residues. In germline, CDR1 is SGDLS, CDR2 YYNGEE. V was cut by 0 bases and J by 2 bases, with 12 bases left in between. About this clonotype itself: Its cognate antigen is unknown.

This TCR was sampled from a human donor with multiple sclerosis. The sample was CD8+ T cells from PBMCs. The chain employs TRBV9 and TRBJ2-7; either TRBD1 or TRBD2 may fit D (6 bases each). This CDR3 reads CASSVGGASTYEQYF. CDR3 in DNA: TGTGCCAGCAGCGTAGGGGGGGCCTCGACCTACGAGCAGTACTTC.